This entry lists 21 T cell receptor beta chains sequenced from one sample in a study of T cell responses to AZD1222 COVID-19 vaccine. Assay: immunoSEQ multiplex PCR; the TCRdb copy retains only in-frame clones and omits some. This table holds roughly 100,000 clones, 90% found once. The sequencing used peripheral blood, collected 28 days after the second AZD1222 dose. The receptors derive from an adult who received the AZD1222 COVID-19 vaccine.

The chain links TRBV6-2 or TRBV6-3 to TRBJ2-3, with D unclear. Looked up from germline, CDR1 is MNHEY and CDR2 is SVGEGT. Trimming removed 6 bases from V and 5 bases from J, with 21 bases in between. The CDR3 has 16 residues. The CDR3 DNA is TGTGCCAGCAGCTTTTTACCTCGTCAGACCGGAGATACGCAGTATTTT. Its translation is CASSFLPRQTGDTQYF.

The chain is built from TRBV4-3 and TRBJ1-1, with D perhaps TRBD1 (5 bases). Germline values: CDR1 LGHNA, CDR2 YSLEER. Deletions cut 2 bases from V and 1 base from J, with 11 bases between. The CDR3 has 15 residues. CDR3 protein: CASSQPGTANTEAFF. As DNA, the CDR3 is TGCGCCAGCAGCCAACCCGGGACCGCGAACACTGAAGCTTTCTTT.

The rearrangement links TRBV19 to TRBJ1-2, with D possibly TRBD1 on 6 matching bases. Looked up from germline, CDR1 is LNHDA and CDR2 is SQIVND (reference sequence). V lost 2 bases to trimming and J lost 4 bases, with 14 bases between them. CDR3 length equals 15 residues. The DNA for the CDR3 is TGTGCCAGTAGTATAAGGCTTACAGGGTCCTATGGCTACACCTTC. Translating it yields CASSIRLTGSYGYTF.

The chain links TRBV6-5 to TRBJ1-4; D is ambiguous. Trimming removed 0 bases at V and 6 bases at J, with 14 bases between. CDR1 is MNHEY, CDR2 SVGAGI, per germline. The CDR3 totals 16 residues. DNA for the CDR3: TGTGCCAGCAGTTACTCGAGGACCGCCGTTTATGAAAAACTGTTTTTT. This translates into CASSYSRTAVYEKLFF.

This chain joins TRBV27 and TRBJ2-3; D is possibly TRBD2 (6 bases). Germline assignment: CDR1 MNHEY and CDR2 SMNVEV (reference sequence). The CDR3 covers 15 residues. The V gene lost 5 bases and the J gene lost 10 bases, with 22 bases spanning the gap. DNA of the CDR3: TGTGCCAGCAGTAACCGGGGGACCTACCTCTTTTCGCAGTATTTT. This encodes CASSNRGTYLFSQYF.

This clone was seen only a few times. The rearrangement joins TRBV6-5 to TRBJ2-7; 9 bases agree with TRBD2. CDR3 length equals 13 residues. Germline V gene sequence: CDR1 MNHEY, CDR2 SVGAGI. V dropped 6 bases and J dropped 3; count of bases not matched to a gene: 3. The CDR3 region is CASRRGGVYEQYF. DNA of the CDR3: TGTGCCAGCAGACGCGGGGGGGTCTACGAGCAGTACTTC.

The rearrangement links TRBV29-1 to TRBJ1-1; the D gene is possibly TRBD1 (6 bases). This CDR3 has 13 amino acids. Germline V gives CDR1 SQVTM, CDR2 ANQGSEA. The V and J ends lost 2 bases and 0 bases respectively, with 7 bases between them. This CDR3 reads CSVERGMNTEAFF. CDR3 DNA: TGCAGCGTTGAAAGGGGGATGAACACTGAAGCTTTCTTT.

Worth noting for this clone: The same CDR3 also results from other DNA sequences found in this sample. J is TRBJ1-5 and V is TRBV2, with TRBD1 matching 11 bases. The V gene end was trimmed by 5 bases and the J gene end by 7 bases; junction bases not matched to a gene: 4. The CDR3 loop spans 14 amino acids. CDR1 and CDR2 (germline): SNHLY, FYNNEI. The CDR3 sequence is CASSKGQGDQPQHF. The CDR3 DNA reads TGTGCCAGCAGTAAGGGACAGGGGGACCAGCCCCAGCATTTT.

CDR3 sequence: CATPPGTANQPQHF. CDR3 nucleotide sequence: TGTGCCACCCCTCCCGGGACAGCTAATCAGCCCCAGCATTTT. The rearrangement links TRBV6-4 to TRBJ1-5, with 7 bases lining up with TRBD1. V shed 10 bases and J 4 bases; nucleotides not matched to a gene: 10. CDR3 size: 14 residues. The germline V gene encodes CDR1 MRHNA and CDR2 SNTAGT.

The gene calls are TRBV5-6 and TRBJ1-4; D gene unclear. This CDR3 has 13 residues. Germline CDR1 SGHDT, CDR2 YYEEEE. V lost 5 bases and J 3 bases, leaving 8 bases between the germline ends. In nucleotides, the CDR3 is TGTGCCAGCAGGACCTGGCCTAATGAAAAACTGTTTTTT. It codes for CASRTWPNEKLFF.

The genes are TRBV2 and TRBJ2-3; D tentatively reads TRBD1 or TRBD2 (6 bases each). Per the germline V gene, CDR1 is SNHLY and CDR2 is FYNNEI. The V and J ends lost 4 bases and 2 bases respectively, with 16 bases between them. The CDR3 consists of 16 residues. This chain's CDR3 is CASSGGAGPSTDTQYF. The CDR3 bases are TGTGCCAGCAGTGGGGGGGCGGGGCCGTCCACAGATACGCAGTATTTT.

This clone appeared once. For the CDR3, the DNA is TGTGCCAGCAGTTACTCGAGCCTAGGTCTCTTCGTGTGCGTCGCCTACGAGCAGTACTTC. It is translated as CASSYSSLGLFVCVAYEQYF. The chain combines TRBV6-8 with TRBJ2-7; D not certain. CDR1 and CDR2 from the germline V gene are MNHGY and SAAAGT. The CDR3 is made up of 20 amino acids. V dropped 0 bases and J dropped 2 bases, with 26 bases sitting between them.

The V gene is TRBV7-2, the J gene TRBJ2-4; a weak D match, TRBD2 (7 bases). The V end was cut by 1 base, the J end by 9 bases, with 13 bases between. Germline-derived CDR1 and CDR2 are SGHTA and FQGNSA. The CDR3 loop spans 14 amino acids. The CDR3 here is CASSLEGGRFIQYF. The CDR3 DNA sequence: TGTGCCAGCAGCTTAGAGGGGGGGCGGTTCATTCAGTACTTC. The complete variable domain, with remaining parts taken from reference TRBV7-2 and TRBJ2-4, reads GAGVSQSPSNKVTEKGKDVELRCDPISGHTALYWYRQSLGQGLEFLIYFQGNSAPDKSGLPSDRFSAERTGGSVSTLTIQRTQQEDSAVYLCASSLEGGRFIQYFGAGTRLSVL.

The chain recombines TRBV18 with TRBJ1-5; no firm D call. This CDR3 contains 14 residues. V was clipped by 4 bases and J by 2 bases, with 9 bases between them. Germline assignment: CDR1 KGHSH and CDR2 LQKENI. The CDR3 protein is CASSQGIGNQPQHF. The CDR3 DNA follows: TGTGCCAGCTCACAGGGTATCGGCAATCAGCCCCAGCATTTT.

The V gene is TRBV5-4, the J gene TRBJ2-7; 9 bases match TRBD2. Germline V gives CDR1 SGHNT, CDR2 YYREEE (reference sequence). V lost 0 bases to trimming and J lost 2 bases; unmatched junction nucleotides: 0. The CDR3 extends over 14 amino acids. CDR3 sequence: CASSLERGAYEQYF. CDR3 sequence (DNA): TGTGCCAGCAGCTTGGAGCGGGGGGCCTACGAGCAGTACTTC.

The V call is TRBV28, the J call TRBJ2-4, with 7 bases matching TRBD2. This CDR3 has 15 residues. Trimming removed 3 bases from V and 5 bases from J; junction bases left unmatched: 7. Germline V gene sequence: CDR1 MDHEN, CDR2 SYDVKM. The chain's CDR3 is CASSLGGESQNIQYF. As DNA, the CDR3 is TGTGCCAGCAGTTTGGGGGGGGAGTCCCAAAACATTCAGTACTTC.

The chain links TRBV7-6 to TRBJ2-2; D remains ambiguous. The CDR3 length is 13 residues. Between the trimmed V and J ends, which lost 1 base and 8 bases, there was a span of 8 bases. Germline CDR1 and CDR2: SGHVS and FNYEAQ. CDR3 DNA sequence: TGTGCCAGCAGCTTAGGGAGCGTGGGGGAGCTGTTTTTT. Its translation is CASSLGSVGELFF.

V usage is TRBV18 and J usage is TRBJ1-1; D is undetermined. The CDR3 spans 14 residues. The V and J ends lost 0 bases and 0 bases respectively, with 5 bases between them. Germline CDR1 is KGHSH and CDR2 is LQKENI. The CDR3 loop is CASSPPSVNTEAFF. DNA for the CDR3: TGTGCCAGCTCACCACCGTCAGTGAACACTGAAGCTTTCTTT.

The count of this clone is one. The CDR3 nucleotides read TGTGCCAGCAGCTTGGGCCAGGGGAGAAATCAGCCCCAGCATTTT. Its protein is CASSLGQGRNQPQHF. This chain uses TRBV5-8 with TRBJ1-5, with D possibly TRBD1 on 6 matching bases. CDR3 length: 15 residues. From germline, CDR1 is SGHTS and CDR2 YDEGEE. The V end was cut by 0 bases, the J end by 4 bases, with 11 bases between. Full variable domain (remainder filled in from reference TRBV5-8 and TRBJ1-5): EAGVTQSPTHLIKTRGQQATLRCSPISGHTSVYWYQQALGLGLQFLLWYDEGEERNRGNFPPRFSGRQFPNYSSELNVNALELEDSALYLCASSLGQGRNQPQHFGDGTRLSIL.

The gene calls are TRBV5-8 and TRBJ2-4, with D maybe TRBD2 (5 bases). The V gene lost 6 bases and the J gene lost 0 bases, with 10 bases spanning the gap. Per the germline V gene, CDR1 is SGHTS and CDR2 is YDEGEE. The CDR3 runs 14 residues. The CDR3 DNA follows: TGTGCCAGCACCACCGGGATAGCCAAAAACATTCAGTACTTC. It translates to CASTTGIAKNIQYF. Full variable domain (outside the CDR3, taken from reference TRBV5-8 and TRBJ2-4): EAGVTQSPTHLIKTRGQQATLRCSPISGHTSVYWYQQALGLGLQFLLWYDEGEERNRGNFPPRFSGRQFPNYSSELNVNALELEDSALYLCASTTGIAKNIQYFGAGTRLSVL.

The gene calls are TRBV7-6 and TRBJ2-1; 8 nucleotides align to TRBD2. V shed 1 base and J 12 bases; nucleotides not matched to a gene: 11. Germline V gene data show CDR1 as SGHVS and CDR2 as FNYEAQ. The CDR3 loop spans 15 amino acids. This CDR3 reads CASSLEGQAGGRQFF. The DNA for the CDR3 is TGTGCCAGCAGCTTAGAGGGGCAGGCGGGGGGTAGGCAGTTCTTC.